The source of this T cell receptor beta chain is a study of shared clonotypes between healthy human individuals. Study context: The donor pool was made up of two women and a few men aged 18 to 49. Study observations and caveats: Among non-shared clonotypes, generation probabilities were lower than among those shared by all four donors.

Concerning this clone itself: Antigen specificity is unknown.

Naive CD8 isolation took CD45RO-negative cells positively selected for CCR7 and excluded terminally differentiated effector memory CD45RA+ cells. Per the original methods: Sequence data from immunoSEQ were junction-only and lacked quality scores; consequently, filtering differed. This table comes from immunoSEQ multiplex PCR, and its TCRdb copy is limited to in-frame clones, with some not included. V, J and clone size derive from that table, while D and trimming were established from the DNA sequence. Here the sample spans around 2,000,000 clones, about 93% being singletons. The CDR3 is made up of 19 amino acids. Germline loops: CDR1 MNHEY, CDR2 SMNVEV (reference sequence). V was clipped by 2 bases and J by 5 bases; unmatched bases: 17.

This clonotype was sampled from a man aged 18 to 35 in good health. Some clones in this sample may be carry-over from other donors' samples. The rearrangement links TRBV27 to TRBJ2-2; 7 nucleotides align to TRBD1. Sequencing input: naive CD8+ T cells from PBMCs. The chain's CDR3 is CASSLRSTGERRFTGELFF. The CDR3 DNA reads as TGTGCCAGCAGTTTACGGTCAACAGGGGAAAGAAGATTTACCGGGGAGCTGTTTTTT.